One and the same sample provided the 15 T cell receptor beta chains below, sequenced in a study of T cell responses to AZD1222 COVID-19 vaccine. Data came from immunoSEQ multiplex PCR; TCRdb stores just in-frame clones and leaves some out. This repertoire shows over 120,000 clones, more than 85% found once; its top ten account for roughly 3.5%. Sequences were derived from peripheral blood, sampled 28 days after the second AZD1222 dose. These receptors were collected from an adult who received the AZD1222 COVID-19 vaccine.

The CDR3 DNA reads as TGTGCCAGCTCACCATCAAAAGGGGATCAGCCCCAGCATTTT. Translating gives CASSPSKGDQPQHF. The V and J genes are TRBV18 and TRBJ1-5; maybe TRBD1 (5 bases). Germline CDR1 KGHSH, CDR2 LQKENI. The V and J ends lost 2 bases and 5 bases respectively, with 10 bases between them. The length of the CDR3 is 14 residues.

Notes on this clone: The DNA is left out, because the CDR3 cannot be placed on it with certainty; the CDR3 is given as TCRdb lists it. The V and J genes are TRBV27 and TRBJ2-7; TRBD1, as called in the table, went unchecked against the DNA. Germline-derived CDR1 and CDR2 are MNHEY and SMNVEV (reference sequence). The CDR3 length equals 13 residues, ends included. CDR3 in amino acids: CASVGLSLCQQYF.

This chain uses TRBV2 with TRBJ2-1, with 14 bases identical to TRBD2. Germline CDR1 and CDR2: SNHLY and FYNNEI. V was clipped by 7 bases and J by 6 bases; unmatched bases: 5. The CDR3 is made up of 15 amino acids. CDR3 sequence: CASTGLAGVGNEQFF. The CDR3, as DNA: TGTGCCAGCACGGGACTAGCGGGAGTCGGCAATGAGCAGTTCTTC.

The chain's CDR3 is CASSGTALYTEAFF. The DNA for the CDR3 is TGTGCCAGTAGTGGGACTGCCCTCTACACTGAAGCTTTCTTT. The V and J genes are TRBV19 and TRBJ1-1; a weak D match, TRBD1 (5 bases). Looked up from germline, CDR1 is LNHDA and CDR2 is SQIVND (reference sequence). There are 14 residues in the CDR3. The V end was cut by 5 bases, the J end by 3 bases, with 13 bases between.

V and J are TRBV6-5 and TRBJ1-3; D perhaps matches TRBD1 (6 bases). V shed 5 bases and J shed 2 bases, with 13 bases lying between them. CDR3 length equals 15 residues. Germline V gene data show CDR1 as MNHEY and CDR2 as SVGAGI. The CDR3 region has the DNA TGTGCCAGCAGTCTCACACAGGGCACTGGAAACACCATATATTTT. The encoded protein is CASSLTQGTGNTIYF.

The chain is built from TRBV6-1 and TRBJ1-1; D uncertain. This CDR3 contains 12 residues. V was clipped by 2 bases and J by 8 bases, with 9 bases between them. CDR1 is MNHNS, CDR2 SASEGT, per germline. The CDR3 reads CASSEPQEEAFF. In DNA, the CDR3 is TGTGCCAGCAGTGAACCGCAGGAAGAAGCTTTCTTT.

CDR3 in amino acids: CASSFPGESNQPQHF. The DNA for the CDR3 is TGTGCCAGCAGTTTCCCCGGGGAGAGCAATCAGCCCCAGCATTTT. The rearrangement joins TRBV28 to TRBJ1-5; D is ambiguous. The CDR3 is made up of 15 amino acids. V lost 3 bases, J lost 1 base, and 10 bases lay in between. CDR1 and CDR2 from the germline V gene are MDHEN and SYDVKM.

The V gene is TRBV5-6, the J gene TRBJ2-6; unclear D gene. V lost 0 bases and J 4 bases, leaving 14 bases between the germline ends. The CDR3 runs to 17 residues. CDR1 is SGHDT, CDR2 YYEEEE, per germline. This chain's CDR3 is CASSLVGPPTGANVLTF. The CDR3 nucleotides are TGTGCCAGCAGCTTGGTAGGGCCTCCGACAGGGGCCAACGTCCTGACTTTC.

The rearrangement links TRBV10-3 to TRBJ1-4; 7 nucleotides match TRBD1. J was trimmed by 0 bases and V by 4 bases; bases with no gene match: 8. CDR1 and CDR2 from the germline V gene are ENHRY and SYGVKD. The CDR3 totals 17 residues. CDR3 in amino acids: CAISAGQGVATNEKLFF. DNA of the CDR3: TGTGCCATCAGTGCTGGGCAGGGGGTAGCAACTAATGAAAAACTGTTTTTT.

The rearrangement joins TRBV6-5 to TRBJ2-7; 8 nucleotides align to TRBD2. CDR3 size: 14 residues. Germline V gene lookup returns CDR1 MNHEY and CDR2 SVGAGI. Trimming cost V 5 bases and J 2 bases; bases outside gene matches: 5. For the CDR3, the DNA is TGTGCCAGCAGTCTAACTAGCGGTGCCTACGAGCAGTACTTC. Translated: CASSLTSGAYEQYF.

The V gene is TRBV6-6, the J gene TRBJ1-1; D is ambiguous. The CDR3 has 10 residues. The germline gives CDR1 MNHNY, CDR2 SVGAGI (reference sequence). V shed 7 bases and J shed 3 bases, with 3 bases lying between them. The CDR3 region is CASTDTEAFF. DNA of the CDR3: TGTGCCAGCACTGACACTGAAGCTTTCTTT.

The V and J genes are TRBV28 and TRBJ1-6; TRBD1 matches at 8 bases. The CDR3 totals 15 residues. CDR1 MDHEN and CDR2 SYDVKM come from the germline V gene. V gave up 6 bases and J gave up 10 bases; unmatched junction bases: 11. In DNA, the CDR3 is TGTGCCAGCAGGTCGAGGACAGGGAGAAGGTCACCCCTCCACTTT. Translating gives CASRSRTGRRSPLHF.

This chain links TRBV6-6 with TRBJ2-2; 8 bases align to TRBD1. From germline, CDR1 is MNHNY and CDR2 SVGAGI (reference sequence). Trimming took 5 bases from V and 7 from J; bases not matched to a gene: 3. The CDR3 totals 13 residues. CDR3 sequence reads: CASSNRGFGELFF. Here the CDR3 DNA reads TGTGCCAGCAGTAACAGGGGGTTCGGGGAGCTGTTTTTT.

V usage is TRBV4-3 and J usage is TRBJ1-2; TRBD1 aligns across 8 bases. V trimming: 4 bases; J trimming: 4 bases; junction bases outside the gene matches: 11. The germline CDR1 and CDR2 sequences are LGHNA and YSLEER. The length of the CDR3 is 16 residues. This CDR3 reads CASSRLNDRGGYGYTF. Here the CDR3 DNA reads TGCGCCAGCAGCCGACTTAACGACAGGGGTGGCTATGGCTACACCTTC.

The CDR3 spells CASSQDLLSSYNSPLHF. CDR3 coding DNA: TGCGCCAGCAGCCAAGATTTATTAAGCTCCTATAATTCACCCCTCCACTTT. This chain links TRBV4-3 with TRBJ1-6, with unresolved D. The CDR3 length is 17 residues. Germline values: CDR1 LGHNA, CDR2 YSLEER. Deletions cut 0 bases from V and 0 bases from J, with 9 bases between.